Below, 20 T cell receptor beta chains from the same sample are listed, as sequenced in a study of vaccination and CD4 T cells after COVID-19. Noted time point: late sampling 161 to 241 days after vaccination in a few convalescent patients. Treatment in this sample: approximately nine-day PBMC culture with coronavirus spike peptide pools or control peptides (ViraFEST assay). Their antigens remain unidentified. Researchers used the Oncomine TCR Beta short-read assay to sequence DNA from cultured CD4+ T cells. One entry per CDR3 protein results from TCRdb running MiXCR on the PCR reads. This table holds around 17,000 distinct CDR3 sequences, roughly 48% found once. Here the sequenced sample was CD4+ T cells from blood, cultured in vitro, taken about 7 months after SARS-CoV-2 vaccination. These receptors originate from a human donor who had recovered from COVID-19.

In the case of this clonotype: An end of the junction does not agree with germline; a read error may underlie this. The rearrangement uses TRBV7-9 and TRBJ2-2; 10 positions match TRBD1. The CDR3 runs 15 residues. Germline values: CDR1 SEHNR, CDR2 FQNEAQ (reference sequence). The CDR3, as DNA: TGTGCCGGAAGGAGGGACAGGGGACGGCACCGGGGAGCTGTTTTT. Amino acids: CAGRRDRGRHRGAVF.

The chain uses TRBV24-1 and TRBJ2-1; TRBD1 matches 10 bases. The V segment lost 3 bases and the J segment 6 bases; nucleotides outside the gene matches: 4. CDR1 and CDR2 (germline): KGHDR, SFDVKD. CDR3 size: 15 residues. The CDR3 DNA is TGTGCCACCAGTGATGCTAGGACAGGGGGCAATGAGCAGTTCTTC. Its protein product is CATSDARTGGNEQFF.

This chain joins TRBV24-1 and TRBJ2-1, with 8 bases fitting TRBD1. The V gene's germline CDR1 is KGHDR and CDR2 SFDVKD. The trim removed 3 bases at V and 4 bases at J, leaving 7 bases unmatched. The CDR3 consists of 16 residues. The chain's CDR3 is CATSDSDRGAYNEQFF. The CDR3, as DNA: TGTGCCACCAGTGATAGCGACAGGGGCGCTTACAATGAGCAGTTCTTC.

The rearrangement joins TRBV20-1 to TRBJ1-1; D not certain. V was clipped by 5 bases and J by 1 base, with 14 bases between them. Germline loops: CDR1 DFQATT, CDR2 SNEGSKA (reference sequence). This CDR3 region has 14 residues. CDR3 sequence: CSAPSPGANTEAFF. In DNA, the CDR3 is TGCAGTGCTCCTAGCCCAGGAGCGAACACTGAAGCTTTCTTT.

This clonotype is medium-sized in the sample. The rearrangement joins TRBV6-4 to TRBJ1-1; the D is unclear. The V gene lost 2 bases and the J gene lost 4 bases, with 8 bases spanning the gap. Germline V CDR1 and CDR2: MRHNA, SNTAGT. The CDR3 covers 13 residues. CDR3 region: CASSDQLGTEAFF. The CDR3 DNA reads as TGTGCCAGCAGTGACCAGTTGGGCACTGAAGCTTTCTTT.

The V and J genes are TRBV7-2 and TRBJ1-2, with D maybe TRBD1 (6 bases). The germline V gene has CDR1 SGHTA and CDR2 FQGNSA. Trimming shortened V by 5 bases and J by 5 bases, and 15 bases separated the two germline ends. The CDR3 is made up of 14 amino acids. The CDR3 sequence: CASSRPTGRYGYTF. The CDR3 coding sequence is TGTGCCAGCAGCCGTCCTACAGGGCGGTATGGCTACACCTTC.

The chain uses TRBV20-1 and TRBJ1-2; TRBD1 matches 7 bases. V lost 1 base to trimming and J lost 8 bases; unmatched junction nucleotides: 10. Germline CDR1 DFQATT, CDR2 SNEGSKA (reference sequence). This CDR3 spans 14 amino acids. The CDR3 DNA reads as TGCAGTGCTAGAGTTGGGACAGCAATTCTAGGCTACACCTTC. This encodes CSARVGTAILGYTF.

V usage is TRBV6-1 and J usage is TRBJ2-5; D not certain. The CDR3 consists of 12 residues. Per the germline V gene, CDR1 is MNHNS and CDR2 is SASEGT. V lost 7 bases to trimming and J lost 3 bases, with 9 bases between them. In DNA, the CDR3 is TGTGCCAGCATGGGCAACGAAGAGACCCAGTACTTC. Residues: CASMGNEETQYF.

This clonotype is a singleton in its sample. The rearrangement uses TRBV12-3 or TRBV12-4 and TRBJ2-7; TRBD1 agrees at 9 bases. V was pared by 6 bases and J by 5 bases, with 8 bases of the junction left unmatched. The CDR3 extends over 14 amino acids. CDR3 DNA sequence: TGTGCCAGCAGCCATTTGGACAGGGGCCACGAGCAGTACTTC. Translation gives CASSHLDRGHEQYF.

The V gene is TRBV7-9, the J gene TRBJ1-2; TRBD1 aligns across 8 bases. The CDR3 loop spans 14 amino acids. CDR1 is SEHNR, CDR2 FQNEAQ, per germline (reference sequence). Trimming removed 4 bases from V and 4 bases from J; junction bases left unmatched: 5. This CDR3 reads CASSSDGTGYGYTF. The CDR3 DNA reads TGTGCCAGCAGCTCCGACGGGACAGGCTATGGCTACACCTTC.

Points on this clonotype: A read error may account for a junction end that differs from germline. The chain is built from TRBV7-3 and TRBJ2-3; 7 positions agree with TRBD2. The germline V gene encodes CDR1 SGHTA and CDR2 FQGTGA. The length of the CDR3 is 15 residues. In DNA form, the CDR3 reads TGTGCCAGCGGCTTAGGGGCGGGGGTCACAGATACGCAGTATTTT. The encoded protein is CASGLGAGVTDTQYF.

In its sample, this clonotype is medium-sized. V is TRBV7-9 and J is TRBJ2-7; D possibly corresponds to TRBD1 (7 bases). The germline V gene has CDR1 SEHNR and CDR2 FQNEAQ (reference sequence). Trimming stripped 5 bases from V and 7 bases from J, with 18 bases between. The CDR3 is 14 residues long. In DNA, the CDR3 is TGTGCCAGCAGCCTTAACATTCCAGGGGGGGAGCAGTACTTC. Translated: CASSLNIPGGEQYF. The variable domain in full, completed from reference TRBV7-9 and TRBJ2-7, reads DTGVSQNPRHKITKRGQNVTFRCDPISEHNRLYWYRQTLGQGPEFLTYFQNEAQLEKSRLLSDRFSAERPKGSFSTLEIQRTEQGDSAMYLCASSLNIPGGEQYFGPGTRLTVT.

The genes are TRBV20-1 and TRBJ1-1; TRBD1 aligns across 7 bases. This CDR3 is built from 11 residues. Per germline, CDR1 DFQATT and CDR2 SNEGSKA (reference sequence). The ends lost 6 bases at V and 6 bases at J; junction bases unmatched: 4. The CDR3 DNA is TGCAGTGCATCAGGGGGGTCTGAAGCTTTCTTT. It is translated as CSASGGSEAFF.

The V and J genes are TRBV6-1 and TRBJ1-2; no definite D call. With 6 bases removed from V and 8 bases from J, the gap between germline ends came to 13 bases. CDR3 length: 12 amino acids. In germline, CDR1 is MNHNS, CDR2 SASEGT. The CDR3 bases are TGTGCCAGCAGCTCGGACCCGTTGGGCTACACCTTC. Protein product: CASSSDPLGYTF.

This clonotype was observed a handful of times. The chain uses TRBV15 and TRBJ2-3; TRBD1 matches at 7 bases. The trim removed 1 base at V and 7 bases at J, leaving 14 bases unmatched. The CDR3 is made up of 17 amino acids. Germline-derived CDR1 and CDR2 are LNHNV and YYDKDF (reference sequence). The CDR3: CATSRGRDRHLINTQYF. The DNA for the CDR3 is TGTGCCACCAGCAGAGGCCGGGACAGACACCTTATAAATACGCAGTATTTT.

The rearrangement links TRBV19 to TRBJ2-1; D is perhaps TRBD2 (6 bases). Germline CDR1 is LNHDA and CDR2 is SQIVND (reference sequence). There are 16 residues in the CDR3. Trimming removed 3 bases at V and 4 bases at J, with 16 bases between. CDR3: CASSINLSGRYNEQFF. CDR3 DNA: TGTGCCAGTAGTATCAATCTTAGCGGCCGATACAATGAGCAGTTCTTC.

This clonotype was recorded once. The gene calls are TRBV20-1 and TRBJ2-2, with D tentatively TRBD2 (6 bases). CDR1 and CDR2 from the germline V gene are DFQATT and SNEGSKA (reference sequence). The V gene lost 3 bases and the J gene lost 4 bases, with 12 bases spanning the gap. The CDR3 contains 14 residues. The CDR3 DNA reads TGCAGTGCTAGGGCGGGGCGGGTCACCGGGGAGCTGTTTTTT. This gives the protein CSARAGRVTGELFF.

V gene TRBV7-6 combines with J gene TRBJ2-3, with D uncertain. The germline V gene has CDR1 SGHVS and CDR2 FNYEAQ. V was trimmed by 4 bases and J by 5 bases, leaving 10 bases between them. This CDR3 has 13 amino acids. For the CDR3, the DNA is TGTGCCAGCAGCTATTACTCGGGAGATACGCAGTATTTT. Translation: CASSYYSGDTQYF.

J is TRBJ2-7 and V is TRBV20-1, with TRBD2 identical over 9 bases. The CDR3 has 15 residues. V gave up 1 base and J gave up 6 bases; unmatched junction bases: 10. Germline CDR1 reads DFQATT; CDR2 reads SNEGSKA (reference sequence). The CDR3 spells CSARVSGSFSSEQYF. The DNA for the CDR3 is TGCAGTGCTAGAGTTAGCGGGAGTTTTTCTAGCGAGCAGTACTTC.

The rearrangement joins TRBV20-1 to TRBJ2-3; possibly TRBD1 or TRBD2 for D (7 bases each). Trimming left V 6 bases short and J 3 bases short, with 13 bases between. Per the germline V gene, CDR1 is DFQATT and CDR2 is SNEGSKA (reference sequence). The CDR3 spans 13 residues. The chain's CDR3 is CSAAGGVTDTQYF. CDR3 DNA: TGCAGTGCCGCAGGGGGGGTGACAGATACGCAGTATTTT.